This TCR beta chain was found in a study of OX40 agonist ivuxolimab in advanced cancers. As for the study in general: An agonistic human IgG2 monoclonal antibody against OX40 (CD134) was given.

Measured with immunoSEQ multiplex PCR; TCRdb has only the in-frame clones, and not every one. This sample yields about 15,000 clones, of which 80% to 90% are seen a single time; around 40% belongs to the top ten. Germline CDR1 reads MNHEY; CDR2 reads SMNVEV (reference sequence). Trimming stripped 5 bases from V and 10 bases from J, with 18 bases between. The CDR3 runs 15 residues. The chain is built from TRBV27 and TRBJ1-6; D is possibly TRBD1 (5 bases). The sequence derives from an adult with an advanced solid tumor such as melanoma, head and neck, liver or kidney cancer. The sample in question was CD4+ or CD8+ T cells sorted from blood, obtained in a trial of the OX40 agonist ivuxolimab. CDR3 sequence: CASSPRDAVASPLHF. CDR3 nucleotides: TGTGCCAGCAGTCCTCGGGACGCGGTTGCCTCACCCCTCCACTTT.